This T cell receptor (beta chain) was captured by sequencing in a study of T cell changes during pregnancy in multiple sclerosis. Assay used: immunoSEQ multiplex PCR; TCRdb lists only in-frame clones, some missing. The sample holds tens of thousands of clones; roughly 87% are singletons and the top ten take about 8.4%. The clonotype comes from a female donor with multiple sclerosis, enrolled in a pregnancy study. Sample: CD8+ T cells from peripheral blood mononuclear cells, taken after pregnancy.

CDR3 sequence (DNA): TGTGCCAGCAGTGAAGAATTACAGGTGTGGTTCTTC. Translating it yields CASSEELQVWFF. This chain connects TRBV6-1 to TRBJ2-1, with a tentative D call TRBD1 (5 bases). Trimming left V 1 base short and J 15 bases short, with 13 bases between. Germline values: CDR1 MNHNS, CDR2 SASEGT. This CDR3 has 12 residues.